The rows below give T cell receptor beta chains drawn from one sample of a study of shared clonotypes between healthy human individuals. TCRdb keeps only in-frame clones here, not all; method: immunoSEQ multiplex PCR. The table shows about 590,000 clones, with nearly 97% occurring only once. What was sequenced was naive CD8+ T cells sorted from blood. These receptors were taken from a woman aged 25 to 39 in good health. Both conserved end residues are part of each CDR3. The D gene is left open where the match is weak. Clone size is given for some rows only: seen once, a few or many times, or a class if the clone is expanded.

V	J	size	D	CDR3	DNA
TRBV28	TRBJ2-1	NA	NA	CASSFLRGSSYNEQFF	TGTGCCAGCAGTTTTCTCCGGGGCAGCTCCTACAATGAGCAGTTCTTC
TRBV14	TRBJ2-3	once	TRBD2	CASSQDRLAEVTDTQYF	TGTGCCAGCAGCCAAGATCGACTAGCGGAGGTCACAGATACGCAGTATTTT
TRBV27	TRBJ2-5	NA	TRBD2	CASSLSGLAGEETQYF	TGTGCCAGCAGTTTATCCGGGCTAGCGGGAGAAGAGACCCAGTACTTC
TRBV27	TRBJ2-7	NA	TRBD1	CASRPTGQGTYEQYF	TGTGCCAGCAGACCTACGGGACAGGGAACCTACGAGCAGTACTTC
TRBV2	TRBJ2-1	NA	NA	CASRLRPSRSYNEQFF	TGTGCCAGCAGGCTCAGGCCCTCGCGGTCCTACAATGAGCAGTTCTTC
TRBV28	TRBJ2-7	NA	TRBD2	CASSLYRGGVGYEQYF	TGTGCCAGCAGTTTATATCGGGGGGGCGTCGGGTACGAGCAGTACTTC
TRBV27	TRBJ2-1	NA	NA	CASSLGSGAGYNEQFF	TGTGCCAGCAGTTTAGGTTCGGGAGCGGGCTACAATGAGCAGTTCTTC
TRBV9	TRBJ2-5	NA	NA	CASSVGGETQYF	TGTGCCAGCAGCGTAGGAGGAGAGACCCAGTACTTC
TRBV10-2	TRBJ2-1	NA	NA	CASSEFWATPNNEQFF	TGCGCCAGCAGTGAGTTTTGGGCGACACCTAACAATGAGCAGTTCTTC
TRBV2	TRBJ2-1	NA	NA	CASSGGDWANEQFF	TGTGCCAGCAGTGGAGGGGACTGGGCCAATGAGCAGTTCTTC
TRBV2	TRBJ1-4	NA	NA	CASSPKRSSTEFNEKLFF	TGTGCCAGCAGTCCAAAGCGGTCCTCGACGGAGTTTAATGAAAAACTGTTTTTT
TRBV27	TRBJ2-7	NA	TRBD1	CASSLYRGFSYEQYF	TGTGCCAGCAGTTTATACAGGGGGTTCTCCTACGAGCAGTACTTC
TRBV10-2	TRBJ1-1	NA	NA	CASTGLNTEAFF	TGCGCCAGCACGGGCTTGAACACTGAAGCTTTCTTT
TRBV5-4	TRBJ2-3	NA	NA	CASSFFGGDTQYF	TGTGCCAGCAGCTTCTTTGGGGGGGATACGCAGTATTTT
TRBV14	TRBJ1-2	NA	NA	CASSPPRLGNNYGYTF	TGTGCCAGCAGCCCCCCCCGATTGGGAAATAACTATGGCTACACCTTC
TRBV7-7	TRBJ2-3	NA	NA	CASSLKFTDTQYF	TGTGCCAGCAGCCTCAAGTTTACAGATACGCAGTATTTT
TRBV11-1	TRBJ2-7	NA	TRBD1	CASSFGDRGIYEQYF	TGTGCCAGCAGCTTTGGGGACAGGGGAATCTACGAGCAGTACTTC
TRBV27	TRBJ2-7	NA	TRBD2	CASGYPGLAGENEQYF	TGTGCCAGCGGCTACCCGGGACTAGCGGGAGAGAACGAGCAGTACTTC
TRBV7-9	TRBJ2-1	NA	TRBD2	CASSPWRGEMGNEQFF	TGTGCCAGCAGCCCCTGGCGGGGGGAAATGGGCAATGAGCAGTTCTTC
TRBV9	TRBJ2-2	NA	NA	CASSVGGSGELFF	TGTGCCAGCAGCGTAGGGGGATCCGGGGAGCTGTTTTTT
TRBV9	TRBJ1-1	NA	NA	CASSAPPGTGEAFF	TGTGCCAGCAGCGCCCCTCCAGGGACTGGAGAAGCTTTCTTT
TRBV5-8	TRBJ2-1	NA	NA	CASSYQSWNNEQFF	TGTGCCAGCAGCTACCAGAGTTGGAACAATGAGCAGTTCTTC
TRBV27	TRBJ1-2	NA	NA	CASSFWRERGYTF	TGTGCCAGCAGTTTCTGGAGAGAAAGGGGCTACACCTTC
TRBV4-2	TRBJ1-4	NA	NA	CASSQGQGGEKLFF	TGTGCCAGCAGCCAAGGTCAGGGAGGCGAAAAACTGTTTTTT
TRBV19	TRBJ1-4	NA	NA	CASSIWLATNEKLFF	TGTGCCAGTAGTATCTGGCTTGCAACTAATGAAAAACTGTTTTTT
TRBV11-2	TRBJ2-7	NA	TRBD1	CASSLVKTGVFYEQYF	TGTGCCAGCAGCTTAGTTAAAACAGGGGTTTTCTACGAGCAGTACTTC
TRBV27	TRBJ2-7	NA	NA	CASSPSLGQTSYEQYF	TGTGCCAGCAGCCCCAGTCTGGGACAAACCTCCTACGAGCAGTACTTC
TRBV7-9	TRBJ2-1	NA	TRBD2	CASSTTLAGGNNEQFF	TGTGCCAGCAGCACGACGCTAGCGGGAGGGAACAATGAGCAGTTCTTC
TRBV4-1	TRBJ1-4	NA	NA	CASSQDQRQGREKLFF	TGCGCCAGCAGCCAAGATCAACGGCAGGGGCGTGAAAAACTGTTTTTT
TRBV4-1	TRBJ1-4	NA	NA	CASSQESQTLDLATNEKLFF	TGCGCCAGCAGCCAAGAGTCACAGACCCTCGACCTTGCAACTAATGAAAAACTGTTTTTT
TRBV7-9	TRBJ1-1	NA	TRBD1	CASRSPTTGGFYRGAFF	TGTGCCAGCAGGTCACCTACGACAGGGGGCTTTTATAGGGGAGCTTTCTTT
TRBV27	TRBJ2-3	NA	NA	CASSPIGGADTQYF	TGTGCCAGCAGTCCAATCGGGGGCGCAGATACGCAGTATTTT